The 9 T cell receptor beta chains in this list originate from one sample, sequenced in a study of cytomegalovirus exposure and HLA in healthy donors. TCRdb's table, derived via immunoSEQ multiplex PCR, lists solely in-frame clones and lacks some. Among roughly 300,000 clones, approximately 90% were seen once, and the ten largest hold over 0.7%. The sequenced sample consisted of PBMCs. Receptors were obtained from a woman under 30 in good health and CMV-seronegative.

The chain couples TRBV18 to TRBJ2-1, with 10 bases aligning to TRBD1. The CDR3 has 13 residues. Trimming at V came to 6 bases and at J to 10 bases, leaving 6 bases not matched to a gene. CDR1 and CDR2 from the germline V gene are KGHSH and LQKENI. CDR3 bases: TGTGCCAGCTCGCCCGGGACAGGGGCCGAGCAGTTCTTC. Encoded protein: CASSPGTGAEQFF.

This clone has just a few counts. The chain has TRBV28 and TRBJ2-7; D possibly corresponds to TRBD2 (5 bases). This CDR3 has 15 residues. CDR1 and CDR2 from the germline V gene are MDHEN and SYDVKM. Trimming shortened V by 4 bases and J by 1 base, and 14 bases separated the two germline ends. In DNA, the CDR3 is TGTGCCAGCAGTTCGCGGCGAAGAGGGTCCTACGAGCAGTACTTC. Amino acids: CASSSRRRGSYEQYF.

This chain connects TRBV13 to TRBJ2-7; 9 bases line up with TRBD2. Germline assignment: CDR1 PRHDT and CDR2 FYEKMQ (reference sequence). The CDR3 is made up of 14 amino acids. The V segment lost 5 bases and the J segment 5 bases; nucleotides outside the gene matches: 7. As DNA, the CDR3 is TGTGCCAGCAGCCCCGGGACTAGCCGCCACGAGCAGTACTTC. Protein: CASSPGTSRHEQYF.

This clone was seen a few times. The CDR3 DNA is TGCGCCAGCAGCCCCCCGACAGCCTACGAGCAGTACTTC. It is translated as CASSPPTAYEQYF. The V gene is TRBV5-1, the J gene TRBJ2-7; possible D gene TRBD1, 5 bases. The CDR3 totals 13 residues. V lost 4 bases to trimming and J lost 2 bases, with 10 bases between them. Germline CDR1 reads SGHRS; CDR2 reads YFSETQ.

V is TRBV5-1 and J is TRBJ2-1; 9 nucleotides agree with TRBD2. The CDR3 length is 14 residues. CDR1 and CDR2 from the germline V gene are SGHRS and YFSETQ. V was clipped by 5 bases and J by 12 bases; unmatched bases: 12. The CDR3 coding sequence is TGCGCCAGCAGTAGGACTAGCGACTCATTTGGGCAGTTCTTC. Protein product: CASSRTSDSFGQFF.

This clone was seen a single time. This chain links TRBV4-3 with TRBJ2-2; D is ambiguous. Trimming shortened V by 0 bases and J by 3 bases, and 11 bases separated the two germline ends. There are 16 residues in the CDR3. Looked up from germline, CDR1 is LGHNA and CDR2 is YSLEER. CDR3 DNA sequence: TGCGCCAGCAGCCAAGATCGCGGTTTAGACACCGGGGAGCTGTTTTTT. This sequence encodes CASSQDRGLDTGELFF.

V and J are TRBV27 and TRBJ2-1, with a weak D call TRBD2 (7 bases). The CDR3 has 14 residues. V lost 5 bases, J lost 7 bases, and 15 bases lay in between. CDR1 MNHEY and CDR2 SMNVEV come from the germline V gene (reference sequence). The CDR3 DNA reads as TGTGCCAGCAGTCCGGGAGGACAGCTAAATGAGCAGTTCTTC. Its protein is CASSPGGQLNEQFF.

J is TRBJ2-7 and V is TRBV29-1; a weak D match, TRBD2 (5 bases). V dropped 6 bases and J dropped 3 bases, with 12 bases sitting between them. The CDR3 contains 12 residues. Germline CDR1 and CDR2: SQVTM and ANQGSEA. This CDR3 is CSVGLSYYEQYF. The CDR3 coding sequence is TGCAGCGTCGGACTCTCCTACTACGAGCAGTACTTC.

The chain combines TRBV15 with TRBJ2-2; 8 bases fit TRBD2. V dropped 2 bases and J dropped 4; count of bases not matched to a gene: 6. This CDR3 has 16 amino acids. Germline V CDR1 and CDR2: LNHNV, YYDKDF (reference sequence). The CDR3 sequence is CATSRIREGPTGELFF. In nucleotides, the CDR3 is TGTGCCACCAGCAGAATCCGGGAGGGCCCCACCGGGGAGCTGTTTTTT.